Each of the 17 T cell receptor beta chains below was sequenced from the same sample in a study of OX40 agonist ivuxolimab in advanced cancers. Measured with immunoSEQ multiplex PCR; TCRdb has only the in-frame clones, and not every one. The profile shows tens of thousands of clones, approximately 87% of them singletons. The sample was CD4+ or CD8+ T cells sorted from blood, taken in a trial of the OX40 agonist ivuxolimab. The receptors here all came from an adult with an advanced solid tumor such as melanoma, head and neck, liver or kidney cancer.

CDR3: CAWSGGRATEAFF. The CDR3 DNA follows: TGTGCCTGGAGTGGGGGGAGGGCCACTGAAGCTTTCTTT. This chain joins TRBV30 and TRBJ1-1; possible D gene TRBD1, 5 bases. V lost 1 base to trimming and J lost 4 bases, with 10 bases between them. Germline-derived CDR1 and CDR2 are GTSNPN and SVGIG (reference sequence). This CDR3 spans 13 amino acids.

The V and J genes are TRBV2 and TRBJ1-2; tentatively, D is TRBD1 (5 bases). Looked up from germline, CDR1 is SNHLY and CDR2 is FYNNEI. V dropped 3 bases and J dropped 1 base, with 12 bases sitting between them. The CDR3 contains 15 residues. The CDR3 spells CASSDGRGVNYGYTF. DNA of the CDR3: TGTGCCAGCAGTGATGGCCGGGGCGTTAACTATGGCTACACCTTC.

Only one count was recorded for this clone. The J gene is TRBJ2-2, the V gene TRBV4-3, with D possibly TRBD2 on 5 matching bases. The germline gives CDR1 LGHNA, CDR2 YSLEER. V dropped 0 bases and J dropped 2 bases, with 10 bases sitting between them. The CDR3 loop spans 16 amino acids. The CDR3 DNA is TGCGCCAGCAGCCAAGATCCCCGGGATAACACCGGGGAGCTGTTTTTT. It codes for CASSQDPRDNTGELFF.

Details on this clone: One end of the junction does not line up with germline, which may come from a read error. CDR3 amino acids: CASSKDRGPLMNTEAFF. CDR3 in DNA: TGTGCCAGCAGCAAAGACCGGGGCCCCCTGATGAACACTGAAGCTTTCTTT. This rearrangement joins TRBV14 to TRBJ1-1; a weak D match, TRBD1 (5 bases). The CDR3 has 17 residues. In germline, CDR1 is SGHDN, CDR2 FVKESK.

V gene TRBV6-5 combines with J gene TRBJ2-7, with D perhaps TRBD2 (5 bases). V lost 0 bases, J lost 5 bases, and 14 bases lay in between. Looked up from germline, CDR1 is MNHEY and CDR2 is SVGAGI. The CDR3 length is 15 residues. Here the CDR3 reads CASSYSRVPGNEQYF. DNA of the CDR3: TGTGCCAGCAGTTACTCGAGGGTCCCGGGAAACGAGCAGTACTTC.

This clone was recorded only once. The genes are TRBV4-3 and TRBJ1-1; 7 positions match TRBD1. The CDR3 totals 14 residues. The germline V gene has CDR1 LGHNA and CDR2 YSLEER. V gave up 4 bases and J gave up 1 base; unmatched junction bases: 3. The CDR3 bases are TGCGCCAGCAGCCTAAGACAGGGGAACACTGAAGCTTTCTTT. Protein: CASSLRQGNTEAFF.

The chain employs TRBV29-1 and TRBJ2-2; D is unresolved. V lost 6 bases, J lost 7 bases, and 6 bases lay in between. The CDR3 contains 10 residues. CDR1 is SQVTM and CDR2 is ANQGSEA in the germline V gene. The CDR3 loop reads CSVWIGELFF. CDR3 nucleotide sequence: TGCAGCGTCTGGATCGGGGAGCTGTTTTTT.

Regarding this clone: Germline is not matched at one junction end, which may reflect a read error. V and J are TRBV4-1 and TRBJ1-2; D call uncertain. The CDR3 loop spans 13 amino acids. CDR1 and CDR2 from the germline V gene are MGHRA and YSYEKL. CDR3 protein: CASSQEANSGYTF. The DNA of the CDR3 is TGCGCCAGCAGCCAAGAAGCAAACTCTGGCTACACCTTC.

Worth noting for this clone: Germline and junction disagree at one end, which may indicate a read error. The rearrangement joins TRBV13 to TRBJ2-7; 12 bases map to TRBD2. Germline values: CDR1 PRHDT, CDR2 FYEKMQ (reference sequence). The CDR3 covers 13 residues. The CDR3 spells CASSLLAGGPASF. The CDR3 DNA reads TGTGCCAGCAGCTTACTAGCGGGGGGGCCCGCGTCGTTC.

The rearrangement uses TRBV9 and TRBJ1-1, with D possibly matching TRBD1 (5 bases). Germline-derived CDR1 and CDR2 are SGDLS and YYNGEE. Trimming removed 1 base at V and 0 bases at J, with 13 bases between. The CDR3 extends over 16 amino acids. For the CDR3, the DNA is TGTGCCAGCAGCGTAATGGGGACGGTCTTGAACACTGAAGCTTTCTTT. As protein: CASSVMGTVLNTEAFF. Variable domain in full (rest from reference TRBV9 and TRBJ1-1): DSGVTQTPKHLITATGQRVTLRCSPRSGDLSVYWYQQSLDQGLQFLIQYYNGEERAKGNILERFSAQQFPDLHSELNLSSLELGDSALYFCASSVMGTVLNTEAFFGQGTRLTVV.

The chain combines TRBV4-2 with TRBJ2-7, with 7 bases lining up with TRBD1. CDR3 size: 15 residues. Germline V lookup: CDR1 LGHNA, CDR2 YNFKEQ. V lost 4 bases, J lost 4 bases, and 10 bases stayed unmatched. This chain's CDR3 is CASSPRYGDRYEQYF. DNA for the CDR3: TGTGCCAGCAGCCCGAGGTACGGGGACAGATACGAGCAGTACTTC.

This chain links TRBV4-1 with TRBJ2-7; 15 bases map to TRBD2. Germline assignment: CDR1 MGHRA and CDR2 YSYEKL. The CDR3 sequence is 15 residues long. Losses at the gene ends were 4 bases for V and 5 bases for J; bases not matched to a gene: 3. The chain's CDR3 is CASSRTSGRVDEQYF. CDR3 DNA sequence: TGCGCCAGCAGCCGGACTAGCGGGAGGGTCGACGAGCAGTACTTC.

J is TRBJ2-1 and V is TRBV9, with D perhaps matching TRBD2 (6 bases). With 3 bases removed from V and 7 bases from J, the gap between germline ends came to 14 bases. CDR1 and CDR2 (germline): SGDLS, YYNGEE. The CDR3 covers 14 residues. Written as DNA, the CDR3 is TGTGCCAGCAGCGAGGGAGGAGGAGGGAATGAGCAGTTCTTC. This gives the protein CASSEGGGGNEQFF.

CDR3: CASRVQGSKNIQYF. The CDR3 nucleotides are TGTGCCAGCAGAGTACAGGGTTCCAAAAACATTCAGTACTTC. The chain links TRBV27 to TRBJ2-4, with a weak D call TRBD1 (6 bases). Germline lookup yields CDR1 MNHEY and CDR2 SMNVEV (reference sequence). The CDR3 spans 14 residues. Trimming cost V 6 bases and J 2 bases, with 11 bases left between them.

The chain uses TRBV2 and TRBJ1-1; possible D gene TRBD1, 5 bases. CDR3 length: 13 amino acids. The V end was cut by 7 bases, the J end by 4 bases, with 13 bases between. CDR1 SNHLY and CDR2 FYNNEI come from the germline V gene. Written as DNA, the CDR3 is TGTGCCAGCATAAACAGGAGTCCCACTGAAGCTTTCTTT. As protein: CASINRSPTEAFF.

V usage is TRBV6-5 and J usage is TRBJ2-5, with TRBD1 matching over 10 bases. From germline, CDR1 is MNHEY and CDR2 SVGAGI. This CDR3 is built from 15 residues. The junction had 3 bases not matched to a gene; V was cut back by 0 bases and J by 5 bases. The CDR3 nucleotides are TGTGCCAGCAGTTACTCGACAGGGGGCGTCGAGACCCAGTACTTC. This translates into CASSYSTGGVETQYF.

This clone was counted a single time. Different DNA sequences within this sample yield the same CDR3. The chain is built from TRBV27 and TRBJ2-2; D remains unclear. This CDR3 region has 11 residues. V lost 0 bases to trimming and J lost 7 bases, with 0 bases between them. Germline V gene sequence: CDR1 MNHEY, CDR2 SMNVEV (reference sequence). The chain's CDR3 is CASSLSGELFF. For the CDR3, the DNA is TGTGCCAGCAGTTTATCCGGGGAGCTGTTTTTT.